This note documents a single T cell receptor beta chain sequence. The antigen is unknown. The record originates from a study of blood T cells in healthy people across ages. Losses at the gene ends were 4 bases for V and 5 bases for J; bases not matched to a gene: 4. Germline V gene data show CDR1 as SGHTA and CDR2 as FQGNSA. The CDR3 is made up of 13 amino acids. Then a second PCR, running about 6 to 12 cycles, was carried out with a sample-barcoded 5' primer and a J-beta primer mix. Each cDNA was tagged by a template-switch adaptor containing 12 random nucleotides. No fewer than 3 million CDR3-containing paired-end reads came from each sample. TCRdb recomputed calls from the 5' RACE reads with MiXCR, one row per CDR3 protein. The repertoire holds over 1,500,000 distinct CDR3 sequences, around 42% seen once, with 20% to 25% in the top ten. Broader study findings: Measured against age, TCR beta diversity per million T cells decreased in a roughly linear manner. The study regarded diversity estimates from one million T cells as underestimates.

The clonotype was recovered from a human donor in good health. Sequencing was done on a sample of blood. The gene calls are TRBV7-2 and TRBJ2-5, with TRBD2 identical over 7 bases. The CDR3, as DNA: TGTGCCAGCAGCTGGGAGGGGACGGAGACCCAGTACTTC. It specifies CASSWEGTETQYF.